The text below deals with one T cell receptor (beta chain). The antigen is unknown. The study drew the donors from its 120-subject validation cohort, separate from the roughly 670-subject first cohort. The data are from a study of cytomegalovirus exposure and HLA in healthy donors. Assay: immunoSEQ multiplex PCR; the TCRdb copy retains only in-frame clones and omits some. The sample has about 140,000 clones, around four fifths seen once. Study-level points and caveats: The classifier reportedly diagnosed cytomegalovirus status with high sensitivity and specificity.

The CDR3 has 15 amino acids. Unmatched junction bases numbered 8, after V lost 2 bases and J lost 10 bases. Germline V gene lookup returns CDR1 MNHEY and CDR2 SMNVEV (reference sequence). The chain couples TRBV27 to TRBJ2-1; 10 positions agree with TRBD2. The source is a woman aged 30 to 39 in good health and CMV-seronegative. Sequences were obtained from PBMCs. The CDR3 nucleotides read TGTGCCAGCAGTTTAGGGCCTAGCGGGGGCCGCGAGCAGTTCTTC. Its translation: CASSLGPSGGREQFF.